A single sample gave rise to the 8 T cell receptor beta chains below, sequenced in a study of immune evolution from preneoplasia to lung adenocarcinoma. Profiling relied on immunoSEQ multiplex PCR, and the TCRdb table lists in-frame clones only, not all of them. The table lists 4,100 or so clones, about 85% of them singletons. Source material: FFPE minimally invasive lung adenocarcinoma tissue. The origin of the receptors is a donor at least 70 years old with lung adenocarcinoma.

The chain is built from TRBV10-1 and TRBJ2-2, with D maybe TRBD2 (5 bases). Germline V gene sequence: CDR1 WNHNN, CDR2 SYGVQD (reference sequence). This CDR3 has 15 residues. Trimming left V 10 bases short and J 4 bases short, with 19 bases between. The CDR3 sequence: CATRNGKGVTGELFF. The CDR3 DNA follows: TGCGCCACCAGGAATGGGAAGGGAGTCACCGGGGAGCTGTTTTTT.

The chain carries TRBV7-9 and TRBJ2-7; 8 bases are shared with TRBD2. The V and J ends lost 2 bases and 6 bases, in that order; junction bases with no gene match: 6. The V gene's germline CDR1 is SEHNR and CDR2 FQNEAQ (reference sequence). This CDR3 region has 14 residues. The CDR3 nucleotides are TGTGCCAGCAGCTTAACCAACGCGGGAGGCGAGCAGTACTTC. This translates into CASSLTNAGGEQYF. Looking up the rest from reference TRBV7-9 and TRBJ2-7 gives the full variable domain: DTGVSQNPRHKITKRGQNVTFRCDPISEHNRLYWYRQTLGQGPEFLTYFQNEAQLEKSRLLSDRFSAERPKGSFSTLEIQRTEQGDSAMYLCASSLTNAGGEQYFGPGTRLTVT.

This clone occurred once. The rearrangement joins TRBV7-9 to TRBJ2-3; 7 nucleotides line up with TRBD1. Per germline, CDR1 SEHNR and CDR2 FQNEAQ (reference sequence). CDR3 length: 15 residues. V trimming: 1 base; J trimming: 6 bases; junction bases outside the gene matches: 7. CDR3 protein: CASSLGGQNADTQYF. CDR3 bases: TGTGCCAGCAGCTTAGGGGGACAGAACGCGGATACGCAGTATTTT.

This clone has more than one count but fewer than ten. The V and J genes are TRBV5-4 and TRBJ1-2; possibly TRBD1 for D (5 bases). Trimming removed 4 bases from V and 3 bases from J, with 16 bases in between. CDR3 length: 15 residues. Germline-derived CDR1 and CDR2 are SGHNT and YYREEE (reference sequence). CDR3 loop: CASSLGVGRDYGYTF. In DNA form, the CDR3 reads TGTGCCAGCAGCCTGGGGGTAGGGCGCGACTATGGCTACACCTTC.

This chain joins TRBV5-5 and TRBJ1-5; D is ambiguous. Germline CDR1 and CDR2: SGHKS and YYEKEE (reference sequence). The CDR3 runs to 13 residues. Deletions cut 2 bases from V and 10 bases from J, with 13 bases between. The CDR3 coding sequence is TGTGCCAGCAGCTTTGGGTGGAATGAACCCCAGCATTTT. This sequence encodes CASSFGWNEPQHF. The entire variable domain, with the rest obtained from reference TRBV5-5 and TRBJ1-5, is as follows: DAGVTQSPTHLIKTRGQQVTLRCSPISGHKSVSWYQQVLGQGPQFIFQYYEKEERGRGNFPDRFSARQFPNYSSELNVNALLLGDSALYLCASSFGWNEPQHFGDGTRLSIL.

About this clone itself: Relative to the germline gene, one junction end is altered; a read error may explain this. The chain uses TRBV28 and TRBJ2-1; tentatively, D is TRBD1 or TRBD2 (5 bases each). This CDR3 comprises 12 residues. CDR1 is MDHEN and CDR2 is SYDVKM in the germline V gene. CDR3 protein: CASTLRRDRLVF. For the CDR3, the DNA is TGTGCCAGCACCCTACGTAGGGACCGATTGGTCTTC.

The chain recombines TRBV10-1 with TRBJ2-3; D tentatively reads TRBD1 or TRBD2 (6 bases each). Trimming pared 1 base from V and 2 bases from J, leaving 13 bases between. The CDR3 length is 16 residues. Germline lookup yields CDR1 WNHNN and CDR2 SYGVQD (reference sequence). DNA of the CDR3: TGCGCCAGCAGTGAGTACGGGGGCGCCGACACAGATACGCAGTATTTT. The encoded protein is CASSEYGGADTDTQYF.

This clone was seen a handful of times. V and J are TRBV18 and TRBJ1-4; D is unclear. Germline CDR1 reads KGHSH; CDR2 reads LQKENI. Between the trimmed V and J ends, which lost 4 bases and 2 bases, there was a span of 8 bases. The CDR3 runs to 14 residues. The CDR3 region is CASSRAVTNEKLFF. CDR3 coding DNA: TGTGCCAGCTCACGGGCGGTGACTAATGAAAAACTGTTTTTT.